The 6 T cell receptor beta chains below come from one sample, sequenced in a study of metastatic and nonmetastatic thyroid tumors. All patients reached thyroid surgery having received no treatment beforehand. With MiXCR, TCRdb called clones anew from the PCR reads. This sample has some 14,000 clones, with 23% found just once. Source material: blood. The receptors originated from a female donor with papillary thyroid cancer or a benign thyroid nodule (not recorded which). Some clones in this sample may be carry-over from other donors' samples.

V is TRBV19 and J is TRBJ1-2; D is unclear. The V gene's germline CDR1 is LNHDA and CDR2 SQIVND (reference sequence). Trimming removed 2 bases at V and 8 bases at J, with 15 bases between. The CDR3 is made up of 14 amino acids. CDR3: CASSIPEFSGGYTF. In nucleotides, the CDR3 is TGTGCCAGTAGTATACCGGAATTCTCGGGGGGCTACACCTTC.

Only a few counts were recorded for this clone. A read error may produce the germline difference seen at one junction end. The chain recombines TRBV7-2 with TRBJ2-1; D is possibly TRBD2 (6 bases). Germline CDR1 and CDR2: SGHTA and FQGNSA. There are 15 residues in the CDR3. The CDR3 region has the DNA TGTGCCAGCAGCTTAGACGGGAGCTCGTACAGTGAGCAGTTCTTC. Protein: CASSLDGSSYSEQFF.

This clone was observed a handful of times. The chain links TRBV15 to TRBJ2-1, with D possibly matching TRBD2 (6 bases). This CDR3 region has 15 residues. V was clipped by 2 bases and J by 8 bases, with 16 bases between them. Germline V gives CDR1 LNHNV, CDR2 YYDKDF (reference sequence). Here the CDR3 reads CATSRSRGVGDEQFF. The CDR3 DNA reads TGTGCCACCAGCAGATCCCGCGGGGTCGGAGATGAGCAGTTCTTC.

This clone was found many times. The chain links TRBV2 to TRBJ2-3, with 11 bases aligning to TRBD2. CDR3 length: 16 residues. CDR1 is SNHLY, CDR2 FYNNEI, per germline. Germline trimming cut 1 base from V and 3 bases from J; bases unmatched to any gene: 3. The CDR3 coding sequence is TGTGCCAGCAGTGAAGGACTAGCGGGGACAACAGATACGCAGTATTTT. Protein: CASSEGLAGTTDTQYF.

This clone appeared once. The rearrangement links TRBV11-2 to TRBJ2-1, with TRBD1 as a possible D gene (7 bases). CDR3 length: 15 amino acids. CDR1 and CDR2 from the germline V gene are SGHAT and FQNNGV. V dropped 3 bases and J dropped 7 bases, with 16 bases sitting between them. CDR3 amino acids: CASSLQGGLGNEQFF. DNA for the CDR3: TGTGCCAGCAGCTTGCAGGGGGGTTTGGGGAATGAGCAGTTCTTC.

This clone was observed a few times. Compared with germline, one end of the junction differs, possibly owing to a read error. The rearrangement joins TRBV2 to TRBJ2-1, with D possibly being TRBD1 or TRBD2 (5 bases each). This CDR3 spans 13 amino acids. Germline-derived CDR1 and CDR2 are SNHLY and FYNNEI. This CDR3 is CASRWDVNNEHFF. The DNA of the CDR3 is TGTGCCAGCAGGTGGGACGTTAACAATGAGCATTTCTTC.